The T cell receptor (beta chain) under discussion was sequenced for a study of beta chain features in type 1 diabetes. Study-level results: In the patient group, naive, central memory and Treg TCRB repertoires seemed more alike than in the healthy donor group. Lower insertion and higher deletion counts appeared at VDJ junctions in type 1 diabetes patients. Any HLA type influence on TCRB rearrangement was left unresolved here.

The CDR3 covers 16 residues. V shed 5 bases, J shed 4 bases, and the junction held 3 bases outside the gene matches. Germline loops: CDR1 SGHAT, CDR2 FQNNGV. Averaging about 116 mL, one heparinised blood draw came from each individual donor. Of note for this clone: What it binds is not known.

Expressed TCRB transcripts were sequenced after all isolated RNA was converted to cDNA. Assay used: immunoSEQ multiplex PCR; TCRdb lists only in-frame clones, some missing. The sample has about 340,000 clones, less than 9.5% seen once. The sample comprised central memory CD4+ T cells from blood. The source is a woman aged 18 to 35 in good health. The gene calls are TRBV11-2 and TRBJ2-2; 14 nucleotides line up with TRBD2. CDR3 protein: CASSGGLAGGTGELFF. The DNA for the CDR3 is TGTGCCAGCAGCGGAGGACTAGCGGGAGGCACCGGGGAGCTGTTTTTT.